What follows are 13 T cell receptor delta chains derived from one specimen sequenced in a study of gamma-delta T cells after stem cell transplantation. TCRdb called clones from the RT-PCR reads again using CATT. The repertoire includes approximately 14,000 delta-chain clones, about 34% of them detected once, and around 4% sits in the top ten. Sequencing used gamma-delta T cells. The receptors here all came from a human donor. It is not recorded whose cells these are; they may come from a transplant donor.

This clone was seen only a few times. This chain connects TRDV2 to TRDJ3; 10 nucleotides line up with TRDD3. The CDR3 is 19 amino acids. CDR1 and CDR2 (germline): GEAIGNYY, EKD. Trimming removed 3 bases from V and 0 bases from J; junction bases left unmatched: 7. The CDR3 sequence is CACDPWGIHDSWDTRQMFF. The DNA for the CDR3 is TGTGCCTGTGACCCTTGGGGGATACATGACTCCTGGGACACCCGACAGATGTTTTTC.

In its sample, this clone was seen a few times. This chain links TRDV1 with TRDJ1; TRDD3 matches 12 bases. This CDR3 is built from 22 residues. V gave up 4 bases and J gave up 1 base; unmatched junction bases: 22. The germline CDR1 and CDR2 sequences are TSWWSYY and QGS. DNA for the CDR3: TGTGCTCTTGGGGTCACCTTTCCGCAACTGGGGGATACTTCCCTCAGCACCGATAAACTCATCTTT. Translating gives CALGVTFPQLGDTSLSTDKLIF.

In regard to this clone: The same CDR3 also results from other DNA sequences found in this sample. This chain connects TRAV29/DV5 to TRDJ1; 7 bases are a match to TRDD3. Germline loops: CDR1 NSMFDY, CDR2 ISSIKDK. CDR3 size: 18 residues. After removal of 0 bases from V and 2 bases from J, the junction contained 16 bases not matched to a gene. CDR3 residues: CAASAHPDNGDMTDKLIF. The CDR3 DNA follows: TGTGCAGCAAGCGCGCACCCGGACAACGGGGATATGACCGATAAACTCATCTTT.

This clone was counted between two and nine times. The CDR3 DNA sequence: TGTGCTCTTGAAGAAGGGGTAGAGGTGGGGGATACTTGCACCGATAAACTCATCTTT. This encodes CALEEGVEVGDTCTDKLIF. The chain uses TRDV1 and TRDJ1; 10 nucleotides match TRDD3. V was pared by 7 bases and J by 1 base, with 18 bases of the junction left unmatched. This CDR3 has 19 amino acids. Germline V gives CDR1 TSWWSYY, CDR2 QGS.

A few counts support this clone. The chain links TRDV2 to TRDJ3; 13 bases match TRDD3. The CDR3 is made up of 21 amino acids. V shed 1 base, J shed 0 bases, and the junction held 8 bases outside the gene matches. Germline lookup yields CDR1 GEAIGNYY and CDR2 EKD. CDR3 nucleotides: TGTGCCTGTGACACGGTTACTGGGGGATACGTCCGCTCCTGGGACACCCGACAGATGTTTTTC. Protein product: CACDTVTGGYVRSWDTRQMFF.

This clone came up a few times. The chain employs TRDV2 and TRDJ1; D ambiguous. V was clipped by 0 bases and J by 2 bases, with 0 bases between them. The CDR3 spans 11 residues. CDR1 and CDR2 from the germline V gene are GEAIGNYY and EKD. The CDR3 bases are TGTGCCTGTGACACCACCGATAAACTCATCTTT. Encoded protein: CACDTTDKLIF.

A word on this clone: A much larger clone lies a single base off, so this may be a read error. Within the sample, other DNA sequences also encode this same CDR3. This rearrangement joins TRDV2 to TRDJ3, with 13 positions matching TRDD3. Germline V gives CDR1 GEAIGNYY, CDR2 EKD. CDR3 length: 19 amino acids. As DNA, the CDR3 is TGTGCCTGTGACAAGTACTGGGGGATACGCTCCTGGGACACCCGACAAATGTTTTTC. It specifies CACDKYWGIRSWDTRQMFF.

The gene calls are TRDV2 and TRDJ3, with 8 bases fitting TRDD3. Germline-derived CDR1 and CDR2 are GEAIGNYY and EKD. Trimming took 0 bases from V and 0 from J; bases not matched to a gene: 6. The CDR3 length is 19 residues. The CDR3 protein is CACDTVGILPSWDTRQMFF. The DNA of the CDR3 is TGTGCCTGTGACACCGTGGGGATACTCCCCTCCTGGGACACCCGACAGATGTTTTTC.

This clone has more than one count but fewer than ten. The J gene is TRDJ1, the V gene TRDV1; TRDD3 matches at 9 bases. From germline, CDR1 is TSWWSYY and CDR2 QGS. After removal of 2 bases from V and 2 bases from J, the junction contained 21 bases not matched to a gene. The CDR3 contains 21 residues. CDR3 bases: TGTGCTCTTGGGGAAGTCGGATTCGATTACGTACTGGGGGAGACAACCGATAAACTCATCTTT. It translates to CALGEVGFDYVLGETTDKLIF.

The rearrangement joins TRDV2 to TRDJ3, with 8 bases identical to TRDD3. The V and J ends lost 4 bases and 0 bases, in that order; junction bases with no gene match: 7. The CDR3 sequence is 18 residues long. Germline loops: CDR1 GEAIGNYY, CDR2 EKD. The CDR3 sequence is CACEELGVSSWDTRQMFF. The CDR3 bases are TGTGCCTGTGAGGAACTGGGGGTTAGCTCCTGGGACACCCGACAGATGTTTTTC.

The chain employs TRDV2 and TRDJ1; TRDD3 matches at 12 bases. The CDR3 is made up of 17 amino acids. CDR1 is GEAIGNYY and CDR2 is EKD in the germline V gene. J was trimmed by 3 bases and V by 0 bases; bases with no gene match: 7. CDR3 DNA: TGTGCCTGTGACACCGGCTGGGGGATACGCGGGCCCGATAAACTCATCTTT. Translating gives CACDTGWGIRGPDKLIF.

The rearrangement joins TRAV29/DV5 to TRDJ1, with 8 positions matching TRDD3. Germline assignment: CDR1 NSMFDY and CDR2 ISSIKDK. CDR3 length: 16 residues. V gave up 4 bases and J gave up 1 base; unmatched junction bases: 12. CDR3 sequence (DNA): TGTGCAGCACCTGCTCGTACTGGGGGTCCCACCGATAAACTCATCTTT. Protein product: CAAPARTGGPTDKLIF.

The CDR3 sequence: CACDTPPGGYAYTDKLIF. The CDR3 nucleotides are TGTGCCTGTGACACGCCCCCTGGGGGATACGCGTACACCGATAAACTCATCTTT. The chain has TRDV2 and TRDJ1; 12 nucleotides line up with TRDD3. Germline V CDR1 and CDR2: GEAIGNYY, EKD. Trimming cost V 1 base and J 0 bases; bases outside gene matches: 8. The CDR3 has 18 amino acids.